This section outlines one T cell receptor beta chain sequence together with its context. Base qualities were left out, and no much larger clone turns up one base away. Genomic DNA was extracted from FACS-sorted cells, and TCRbeta chain sequencing was performed through the commercial immunoSEQ service. The paper's processing steps were these. ImmunoSEQ Analyzer software v3.0 and R v3.5.1 were used to analyze the repertoire data. Only productive rearrangements were analyzed, because any sequences with stop codons or out-of-frame rearrangements were filtered out. The sequencing provider supplied the Simpson diversity, Shannon entropy, CDR3 length and nucleotide addition metrics. Clonotypes were grouped by frequency into dominant, sub-dominant, low or lowest abundance categories, and clonotypes below 0.1% were left out of most analyses. A CDR3 amino acid clonotype was called public when found in at least two subjects at a cumulative frequency of at least 0.5%. TCRdb provides this immuneACCESS table in a form limited to in-frame rearrangements. Some clones are lacking; in checked studies, under half of them reflect an unresolved V gene, and why the rest are absent is not known. That table supplies the V and J calls and clone size; D and trimming were determined from the DNA. This sample gives about a thousand clones in total; approximately 63% of them show up just once. Roughly 12% of the sample is held by the ten biggest clonotypes.

The intended sense of this specimen's time point label: acute HCV infection, within 168 days of estimated infection date. The sequenced cells were not expanded in vitro beforehand; instead, HCV-specific TCR repertoires were characterized directly ex vivo. Enrolled in the Montreal Hepatitis C Cohort (HEPCO) in Canada, the donors were people who inject drugs, and these donors were followed every 3 months. Acute primary HCV infection was defined by a positive HCV RNA or antibody test following a negative test within the previous 24 weeks. HCV-specific cells were stained using a PE-labeled tetramer loaded with the NS3 peptide spanning residues 1073-1081. Cells were surface stained with CD3, CD8 and CD45RO antibodies, and an aqua fixable dye was used to exclude dead cells. The cohort included fewer than 10 spontaneous resolvers, defined as subjects with HCV RNA clearance within 24 weeks. From thawed, previously cryostored peripheral blood mononuclear cells, CD8+ T cells were purified through negative selection performed by means of the MACS CD8+ T cell Isolation Kit. Cells were sorted on a BD FACSAria II cell sorter.

The data stem from a study of CD8 T cells in acute hepatitis C reinfection (dated by TCRdb to the early 2020s). Background on the whole study: Both during acute infection and after viral clearance, the study profiled the TCRbeta repertoire of CD8+ T cells that were specific for the HCV NS3-1073 epitope. Acute samples were obtained within 168 days of the estimated infection date from a few spontaneous resolvers and about six chronically infected subjects. A few spontaneous resolvers contributed paired acute and follow-up samples.

General conclusions and limits of the study: Over ten public clonotypes were identified irrespective of outcome, and one of the public clonotypes used V04-02/J02-02. TRBV04 and TRBV06 gene families were preferentially used in all groups, and this usage was not explained by overrepresentation in the naive pool. High diversity was observed in NS3-1073 specific repertoires, and no significant differences in diversity were found between acute resolver, follow-up resolver and acute chronic samples. It was rare for CDR3 sequences to be shared with other epitopes, and exact matching may have been limited by differing sequencing approaches. Follow-up repertoires were not available for chronically infected subjects, because NS3-1073 specific cells were too rare to be sorted. Only the TCRbeta chain was sequenced in bulk, so alphabeta pairing of public clonotypes could not be determined.

Trimming costs V 1 base and J 4 bases, and their ends lie 17 bases apart. The CDR3 contains 16 residues, cysteine and phenylalanine counted. Only CDR3 DNA is held: 48 bases, read in frame from base 1. The germline V gene provides CDR1 SGHVS and CDR2 FNYEAQ. This sequence was found in a woman younger than 30 who spontaneously cleared hepatitis C infection. The V gene is TRBV7-6 and the J gene is TRBJ2-7; TRBD2 is a possible D gene, resting on 5 matching bases. This specimen consisted of HCV NS3-1073 tetramer-sorted CD8+ T cells from PBMCs, obtained during acute infection. Reading the label with the study, this specimen's cell subset or site is: FACS-sorted NS3-1073 tetramer+ CD8+ T cells. The DNA reads as follows: TGTGCCAGCAGCTTAGAGACGGGGTACGCTGCTTACGAGCAGTACTTC. Its protein is CASSLETGYAAYEQYF.